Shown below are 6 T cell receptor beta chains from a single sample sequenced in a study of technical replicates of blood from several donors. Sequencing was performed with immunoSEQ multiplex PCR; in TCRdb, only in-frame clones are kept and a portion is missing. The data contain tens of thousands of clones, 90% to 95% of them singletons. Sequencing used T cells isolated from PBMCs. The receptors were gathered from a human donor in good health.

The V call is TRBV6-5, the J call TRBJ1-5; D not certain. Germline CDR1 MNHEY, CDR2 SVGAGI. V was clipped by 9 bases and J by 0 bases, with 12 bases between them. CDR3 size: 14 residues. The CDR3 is CASRRLNSNQPQHF. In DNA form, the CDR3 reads TGTGCCAGTCGTCGACTAAATAGCAATCAGCCCCAGCATTTT.

The CDR3: CASSVLAGGDTQYF. The CDR3, as DNA: TGTGCCAGTAGTGTATTAGCGGGAGGAGATACGCAGTATTTT. V usage is TRBV19 and J usage is TRBJ2-3; 10 nucleotides match TRBD2. This CDR3 is built from 14 residues. Germline values: CDR1 LNHDA, CDR2 SQIVND (reference sequence). The V and J ends lost 5 bases and 5 bases, in that order; junction bases with no gene match: 4.

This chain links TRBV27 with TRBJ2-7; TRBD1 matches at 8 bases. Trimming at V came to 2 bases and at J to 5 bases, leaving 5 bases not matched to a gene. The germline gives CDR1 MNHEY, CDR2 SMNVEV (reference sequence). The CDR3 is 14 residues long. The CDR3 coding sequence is TGTGCCAGCAGTTTAAGGGACAGGTATCACGAGCAGTACTTC. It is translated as CASSLRDRYHEQYF.

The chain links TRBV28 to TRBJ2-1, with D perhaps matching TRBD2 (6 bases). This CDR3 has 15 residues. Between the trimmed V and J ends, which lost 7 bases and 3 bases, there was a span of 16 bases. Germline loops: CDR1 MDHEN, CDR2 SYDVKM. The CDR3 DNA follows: TGTGCCAGCACCCCGGGGCGGGAATTCTACAATGAGCAGTTCTTC. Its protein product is CASTPGREFYNEQFF.

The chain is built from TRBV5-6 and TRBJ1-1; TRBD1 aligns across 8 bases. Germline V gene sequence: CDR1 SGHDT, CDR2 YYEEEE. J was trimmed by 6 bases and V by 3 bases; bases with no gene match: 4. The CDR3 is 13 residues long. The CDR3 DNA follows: TGTGCCAGCAGCTGGACAGGGATCGCTGAAGCTTTCTTT. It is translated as CASSWTGIAEAFF. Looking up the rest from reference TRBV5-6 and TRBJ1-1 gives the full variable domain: DAGVTQSPTHLIKTRGQQVTLRCSPKSGHDTVSWYQQALGQGPQFIFQYYEEEERQRGNFPDRFSGHQFPNYSSELNVNALLLGDSALYLCASSWTGIAEAFFGQGTRLTVV.

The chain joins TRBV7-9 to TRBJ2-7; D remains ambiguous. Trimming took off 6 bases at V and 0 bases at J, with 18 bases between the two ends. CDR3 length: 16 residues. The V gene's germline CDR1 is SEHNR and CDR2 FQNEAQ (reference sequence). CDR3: CASRTSWANHSYEQYF. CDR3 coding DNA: TGTGCCAGCAGAACCTCATGGGCTAACCACTCCTACGAGCAGTACTTC.